The present T cell receptor beta chain was sequenced within a study of PD-L1 blockade in urothelial cancer. Study-wide context: Researchers looked at the blood 3 weeks (second dose) and 6 weeks after treatment began. Study-level results: Better survival was predicted when blood TCR clonality before treatment fell below the median.

Losses at the gene ends were 5 bases for V and 6 bases for J; bases not matched to a gene: 6. The CDR3 consists of 13 residues. Per the germline V gene, CDR1 is LNHDA and CDR2 is SQIVND (reference sequence). The protocol was immunoSEQ multiplex PCR, while the TCRdb copy is restricted to in-frame clones and leaves out a portion. The sample gives about 81,000 clones, roughly 80% of which show up once; about 7.4% is in the top ten. The time point: pretreatment peripheral blood. Individual patients had between 1 and 8 samples, taken pretreatment and on-treatment. Notes on this clone: Its antigen is still unknown.

The TCR originated in a man aged 40-55 years with urothelial cancer. This rearrangement joins TRBV19 to TRBJ1-2; 7 nucleotides line up with TRBD1. The starting material was PBMCs, obtained around atezolizumab (anti-PD-L1) treatment. DNA for the CDR3: TGTGCCAGTAGTCCGGACAGGAAAAATGGCTACACCTTC. Its protein product is CASSPDRKNGYTF.